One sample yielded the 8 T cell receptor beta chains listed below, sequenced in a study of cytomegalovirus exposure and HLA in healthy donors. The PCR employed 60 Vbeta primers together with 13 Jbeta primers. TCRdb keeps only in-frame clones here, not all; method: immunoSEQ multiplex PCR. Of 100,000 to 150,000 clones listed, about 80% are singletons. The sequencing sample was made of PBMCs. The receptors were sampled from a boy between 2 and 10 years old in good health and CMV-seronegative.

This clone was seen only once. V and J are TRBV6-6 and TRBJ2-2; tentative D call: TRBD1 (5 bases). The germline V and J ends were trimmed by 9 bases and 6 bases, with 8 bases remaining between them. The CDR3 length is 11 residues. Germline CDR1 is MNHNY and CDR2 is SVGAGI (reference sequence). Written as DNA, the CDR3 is TGTGCCAGTTCAGGGTCCGGGGAGCTGTTTTTT. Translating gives CASSGSGELFF.

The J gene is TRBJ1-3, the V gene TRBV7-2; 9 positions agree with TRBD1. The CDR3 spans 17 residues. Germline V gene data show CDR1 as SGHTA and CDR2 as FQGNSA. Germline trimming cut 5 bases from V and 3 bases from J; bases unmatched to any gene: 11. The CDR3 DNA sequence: TGTGCCAGCAGCCCCACCCGGGACAGGGTAGTTGGAAACACCATATATTTT. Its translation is CASSPTRDRVVGNTIYF.

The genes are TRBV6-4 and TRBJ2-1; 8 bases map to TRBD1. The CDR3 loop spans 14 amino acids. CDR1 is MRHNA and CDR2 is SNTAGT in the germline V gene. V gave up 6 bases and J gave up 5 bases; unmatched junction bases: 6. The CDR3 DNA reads TGTGCCAGCAGCCCAGGGGGCGAGAACAATGAGCAGTTCTTC. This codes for CASSPGGENNEQFF.

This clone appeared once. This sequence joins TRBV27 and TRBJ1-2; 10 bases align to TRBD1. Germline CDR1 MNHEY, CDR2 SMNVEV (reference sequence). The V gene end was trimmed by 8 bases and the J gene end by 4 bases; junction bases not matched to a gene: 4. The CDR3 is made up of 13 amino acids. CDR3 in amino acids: CASGTGDFYGYTF. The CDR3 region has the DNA TGTGCCAGCGGGACAGGGGATTTCTATGGCTACACCTTC.

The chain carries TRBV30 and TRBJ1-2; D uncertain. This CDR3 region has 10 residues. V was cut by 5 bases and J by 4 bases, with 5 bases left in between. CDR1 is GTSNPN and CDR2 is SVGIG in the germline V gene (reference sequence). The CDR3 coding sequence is TGTGCCTGGGGCCCCTATGGCTACACCTTC. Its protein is CAWGPYGYTF.

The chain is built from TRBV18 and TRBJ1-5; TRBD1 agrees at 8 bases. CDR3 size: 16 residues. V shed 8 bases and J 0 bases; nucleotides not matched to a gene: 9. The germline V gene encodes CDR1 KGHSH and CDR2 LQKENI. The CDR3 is CASTRQGADSNQPQHF. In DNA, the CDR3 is TGTGCCAGCACCCGGCAGGGGGCAGATAGCAATCAGCCCCAGCATTTT.

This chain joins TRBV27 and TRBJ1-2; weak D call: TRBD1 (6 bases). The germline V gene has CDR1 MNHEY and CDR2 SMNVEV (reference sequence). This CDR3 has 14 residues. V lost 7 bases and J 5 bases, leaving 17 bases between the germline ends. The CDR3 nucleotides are TGTGCCAGCACCGGAGACAGGCACGGGTATGGCTACACCTTC. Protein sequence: CASTGDRHGYGYTF.

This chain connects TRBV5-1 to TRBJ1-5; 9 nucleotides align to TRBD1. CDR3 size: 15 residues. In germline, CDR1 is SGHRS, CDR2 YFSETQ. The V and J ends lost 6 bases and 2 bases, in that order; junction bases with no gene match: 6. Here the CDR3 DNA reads TGCGCCAGCACTTGGACAGGGGTCGGCAATCAGCCCCAGCATTTT. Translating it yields CASTWTGVGNQPQHF.